This TCR beta chain appears in the sequencing data of a study of CD8+ T cells in alopecia areata. Study-level results: Resident alphabeta T cells of normal skin are also sequenced in scalp samples.

The V gene lost 6 bases and the J gene lost 3 bases, with 8 bases spanning the gap. Germline values: CDR1 PRHDT, CDR2 FYEKMQ (reference sequence). CDR3 size: 12 residues. Extraction of RNA preceded its reverse transcription into cDNA, which served as the sequencing template. Generated by immunoSEQ multiplex PCR, the TCRdb table keeps only in-frame clones and is missing some. The data show some 120,000 clones, with approximately 60% seen just once and around 5.7% held by the top ten. This clone showed up just once. Its antigen remains unknown. Treatment described: oral pan-JAK inhibitor, 5-10 mg twice daily.

This TCR derives from a human donor with alopecia areata. The input for sequencing was CD4+ T cells sorted from blood, taken at week 4, from a patient treated with tofacitinib. The chain is built from TRBV13 and TRBJ1-1, with D unclear. Here the CDR3 DNA reads TGTGCCAGCAGTAGAAGTGACACTGAAGCTTTCTTT. Its translation: CASSRSDTEAFF.